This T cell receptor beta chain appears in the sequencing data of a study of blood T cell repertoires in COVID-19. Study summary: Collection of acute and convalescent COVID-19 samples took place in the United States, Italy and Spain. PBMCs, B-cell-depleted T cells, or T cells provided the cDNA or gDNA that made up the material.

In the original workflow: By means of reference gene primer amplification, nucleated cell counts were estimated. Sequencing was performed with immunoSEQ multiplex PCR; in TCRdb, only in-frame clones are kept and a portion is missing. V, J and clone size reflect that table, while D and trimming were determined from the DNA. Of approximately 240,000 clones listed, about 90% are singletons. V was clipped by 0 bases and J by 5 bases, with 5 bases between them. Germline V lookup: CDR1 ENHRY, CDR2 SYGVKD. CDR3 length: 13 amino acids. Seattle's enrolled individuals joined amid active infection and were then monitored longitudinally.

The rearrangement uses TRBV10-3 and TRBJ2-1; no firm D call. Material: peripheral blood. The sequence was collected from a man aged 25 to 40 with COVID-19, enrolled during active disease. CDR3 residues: CAISESRDNEQFF. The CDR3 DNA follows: TGTGCCATCAGTGAGTCCCGCGACAATGAGCAGTTCTTC.